These 16 T cell receptor beta chains came from one sample sequenced in a study of T cell repertoires in cytomegalovirus infection. Antigen specificity for these receptors is unknown. One entry per CDR3 protein results from TCRdb running MiXCR on the reads. Of 250,000 to 400,000 distinct CDR3 sequences in the sample, 25% were seen once. The sequenced sample was cultured PBMCs, obtained from culture after CMV antigen stimulation. Receptors were obtained from a human donor in good health (CMV status not recorded). Some clones in this sample may be carry-over from other donors' samples.

This clonotype was detected many times. The rearrangement uses TRBV7-2 and TRBJ1-1; TRBD1 agrees at 7 bases. CDR1 is SGHTA and CDR2 is FQGNSA in the germline V gene. This CDR3 is built from 13 residues. V trimming: 5 bases; J trimming: 7 bases; junction bases outside the gene matches: 7. CDR3 sequence reads: CASSRLTGLEAFF. Here the CDR3 DNA reads TGTGCCAGCAGCCGTCTGACAGGGCTTGAAGCTTTCTTT. The full variable domain, in which reference TRBV7-2 and TRBJ1-1 provide the parts outside the CDR3, is GAGVSQSPSNKVTEKGKDVELRCDPISGHTALYWYRQSLGQGLEFLIYFQGNSAPDKSGLPSDRFSAERTGGSVSTLTIQRTQQEDSAVYLCASSRLTGLEAFFGQGTRLTVV.

The genes are TRBV24-1 and TRBJ1-2, with 7 bases that match TRBD1. The CDR3 sequence is 15 residues long. Germline V gene lookup returns CDR1 KGHDR and CDR2 SFDVKD. Unmatched junction bases numbered 8, after V lost 4 bases and J lost 4 bases. CDR3 amino acids: CATSERRGQVYGYTF. In DNA, the CDR3 is TGTGCCACCAGTGAGCGAAGAGGACAGGTCTATGGCTACACCTTC.

The gene calls are TRBV7-8 and TRBJ2-5; TRBD2 agrees at 10 bases. Germline CDR1 reads SGHVS; CDR2 reads FQNEAQ. The CDR3 is 15 residues long. Germline trimming cut 6 bases from V and 2 bases from J; bases unmatched to any gene: 6. The DNA for the CDR3 is TGTGCCAGCAGGTCCAGCGGGAGGGGTCAAGAGACCCAGTACTTC. This gives the protein CASRSSGRGQETQYF.

This clonotype has only a few counts. The genes are TRBV18 and TRBJ2-3; TRBD2 might be the D (6 bases). Trimming took off 3 bases at V and 1 base at J, with 17 bases between the two ends. This CDR3 is built from 17 residues. Germline values: CDR1 KGHSH, CDR2 LQKENI. The CDR3 DNA is TGTGCCAGCTCACCTTTCCTGGGACTCCAAGGCACAGATACGCAGTATTTT. Amino acids: CASSPFLGLQGTDTQYF.

This sequence joins TRBV6-2 or TRBV6-3 and TRBJ1-1; D gene ambiguous. The CDR3 is 13 residues long. The germline V gene has CDR1 MNHEY and CDR2 SVGEGT. V lost 8 bases and J 3 bases, leaving 13 bases between the germline ends. CDR3 bases: TGTGCCAGCCATTTTTGGAGGGACACTGAAGCTTTCTTT. Its translation is CASHFWRDTEAFF.

The CDR3 loop is CASSSLVGLNNEQFF. The CDR3 DNA is TGTGCCAGCAGCTCGTTAGTAGGGCTTAACAATGAGCAGTTCTTC. This chain connects TRBV11-2 to TRBJ2-1, with no clear D. Germline values: CDR1 SGHAT, CDR2 FQNNGV. V dropped 4 bases and J dropped 5 bases, with 15 bases sitting between them. The length of the CDR3 is 15 residues. Combining the CDR3 with reference TRBV11-2 and TRBJ2-1 gives the whole variable domain EAGVAQSPRYKIIEKRQSVAFWCNPISGHATLYWYQQILGQGPKLLIQFQNNGVVDDSQLPKDRFSAERLKGVDSTLKIQPAKLEDSAVYLCASSSLVGLNNEQFFGPGTRLTVL.

The chain links TRBV7-7 to TRBJ2-7; D uncertain. This CDR3 has 13 amino acids. Trimming took 5 bases from V and 3 from J, leaving 11 bases between them. Germline V gives CDR1 SSHAT, CDR2 FNYEAQ (reference sequence). The CDR3 region is CASSLDNNYEQYF. The CDR3 DNA reads TGTGCCAGCAGCCTAGATAATAACTACGAGCAGTACTTC.

This clonotype was observed a handful of times. This rearrangement joins TRBV28 to TRBJ1-1; maybe TRBD1 (5 bases). CDR3 size: 15 residues. Germline V lookup: CDR1 MDHEN, CDR2 SYDVKM. The germline V and J ends were trimmed by 4 bases and 1 base, with 13 bases remaining between them. CDR3 DNA: TGTGCCAGCAGTTGGGGACTTACCGCGAACACTGAAGCTTTCTTT. Residues: CASSWGLTANTEAFF.

The chain employs TRBV6-2 or TRBV6-3 and TRBJ2-7; TRBD2 matches 14 bases. Germline V gene lookup returns CDR1 MNHEY and CDR2 SVGEGT. CDR3 size: 15 residues. Trimming cost V 6 bases and J 7 bases; bases outside gene matches: 8. The CDR3 sequence is CASRAGTSGRWEQYF. DNA of the CDR3: TGTGCCAGCAGGGCCGGGACTAGCGGGAGATGGGAGCAGTACTTC.

This clonotype appeared a few times. The chain carries TRBV6-5 and TRBJ2-3; 9 nucleotides line up with TRBD2. This CDR3 has 15 residues. The V segment lost 5 bases and the J segment 6 bases; nucleotides outside the gene matches: 9. Germline V gives CDR1 MNHEY, CDR2 SVGAGI. The CDR3 DNA reads TGTGCCAGCAGTCTCGTAGCGGGAGCACTGGATACGCAGTATTTT. Its protein is CASSLVAGALDTQYF.

The rearrangement links TRBV11-2 to TRBJ1-6; 7 bases match TRBD1. CDR1 is SGHAT, CDR2 FQNNGV, per germline. The CDR3 contains 16 residues. V lost 5 bases and J lost 6; bases outside the gene matches: 10. In DNA, the CDR3 is TGTGCCAGCAGCCCCGACCGGGGACAGATTAATTCACCCCTCCACTTT. Translated: CASSPDRGQINSPLHF.

This clonotype was observed at least ten times. The chain employs TRBV7-8 and TRBJ2-7; 7 bases match TRBD2. J lost 7 bases, V lost 1 base, and 7 bases had no gene match. CDR3 length: 14 amino acids. Per germline, CDR1 SGHVS and CDR2 FQNEAQ. CDR3 bases: TGTGCCAGCAGCTTAGAGGCGGGAGTTGGAGAGCAGTACGTC. Translating gives CASSLEAGVGEQYV.

This clonotype was observed a few times. This chain uses TRBV25-1 with TRBJ2-1; D unresolved. There are 11 residues in the CDR3. V was clipped by 6 bases and J by 8 bases, with 8 bases between them. Germline assignment: CDR1 MGHDK and CDR2 SYGVNS. The CDR3: CASSRGYEQFF. The CDR3 region has the DNA TGTGCCAGCAGCCGTGGGTATGAGCAGTTCTTC.

This sequence joins TRBV13 and TRBJ2-2; possible D gene TRBD2, 6 bases. Trimming cost V 5 bases and J 1 base, with 23 bases left between them. Germline V gene lookup returns CDR1 PRHDT and CDR2 FYEKMQ (reference sequence). The CDR3 runs 19 residues. For the CDR3, the DNA is TGTGCCAGCAGCCTGGGGGTTTGGGGGGACCCTGGGAACACCGGGGAGCTGTTTTTT. This codes for CASSLGVWGDPGNTGELFF.

This clonotype was picked up a small number of times. The CDR3 sequence is CATRGGAKVLGEQFF. CDR3 nucleotide sequence: TGTGCCACCCGGGGGGGCGCGAAGGTCCTCGGTGAGCAGTTCTTC. The rearrangement joins TRBV24-1 to TRBJ2-1, with TRBD2 identical over 8 bases. V lost 9 bases, J lost 9 bases, and 15 bases stayed unmatched. The CDR3 is made up of 15 amino acids. CDR1 and CDR2 from the germline V gene are KGHDR and SFDVKD.

V gene TRBV12-3 or TRBV12-4 combines with J gene TRBJ1-5, with 7 bases aligning to TRBD1. CDR3 length: 15 amino acids. V trimming: 3 bases; J trimming: 3 bases; junction bases outside the gene matches: 5. The CDR3 protein is CASSLRQGTNQPQHF. The CDR3 DNA sequence: TGTGCCAGCAGTTTGCGACAGGGTACCAATCAGCCCCAGCATTTT.